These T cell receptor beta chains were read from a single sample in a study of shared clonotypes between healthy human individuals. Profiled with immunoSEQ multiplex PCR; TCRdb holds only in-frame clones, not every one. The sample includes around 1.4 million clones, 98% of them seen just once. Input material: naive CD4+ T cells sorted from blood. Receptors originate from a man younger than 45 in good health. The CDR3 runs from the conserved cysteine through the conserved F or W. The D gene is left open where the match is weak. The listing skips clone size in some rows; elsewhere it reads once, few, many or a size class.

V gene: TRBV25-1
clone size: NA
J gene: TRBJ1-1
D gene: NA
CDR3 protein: CAREGQDNTEAFF
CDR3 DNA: TGTGCCAGGGAGGGGCAAGACAACACTGAAGCTTTCTTT

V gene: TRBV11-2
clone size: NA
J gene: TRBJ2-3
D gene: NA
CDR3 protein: CASSLAGTRYTDTQYF
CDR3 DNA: TGTGCCAGCAGCTTAGCAGGGACACGGTACACAGATACGCAGTATTTT

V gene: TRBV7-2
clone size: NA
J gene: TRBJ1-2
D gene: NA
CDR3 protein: CASSLQGSYGYTF
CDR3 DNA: TGTGCCAGCAGCTTACAGGGCAGCTATGGCTACACCTTC

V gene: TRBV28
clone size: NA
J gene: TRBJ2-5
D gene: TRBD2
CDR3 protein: CASLVAGGSETQYF
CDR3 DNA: TGTGCCAGCTTAGTAGCGGGAGGGTCGGAGACCCAGTACTTC

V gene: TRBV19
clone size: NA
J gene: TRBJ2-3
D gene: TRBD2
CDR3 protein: CASSRRGASGMTHTDTQYF
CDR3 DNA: TGTGCCAGTAGTCGGCGTGGAGCTAGCGGGATGACTCACACAGATACGCAGTATTTT

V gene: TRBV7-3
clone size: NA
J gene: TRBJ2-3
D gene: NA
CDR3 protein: CASSPGPTTDTQYF
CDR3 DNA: TGTGCCAGCAGCCCCGGACCCACCACAGATACGCAGTATTTT

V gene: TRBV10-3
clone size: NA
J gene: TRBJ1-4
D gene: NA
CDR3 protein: CAISADRSNEKLFF
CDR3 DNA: TGTGCCATCAGTGCCGACAGGAGTAATGAAAAACTGTTTTTT

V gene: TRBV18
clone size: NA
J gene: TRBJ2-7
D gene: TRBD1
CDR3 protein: CASSPFRDRAYEQYF
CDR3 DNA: TGTGCCAGCTCACCATTCCGAGACAGGGCCTACGAGCAGTACTTC

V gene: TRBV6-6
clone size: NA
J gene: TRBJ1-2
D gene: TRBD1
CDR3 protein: CASRHPTGEGYGYTF
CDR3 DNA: TGTGCCAGCAGACATCCGACAGGGGAGGGGTATGGCTACACCTTC

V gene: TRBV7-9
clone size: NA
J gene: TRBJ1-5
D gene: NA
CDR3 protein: CASSLGSIGENQPQHF
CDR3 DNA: TGTGCCAGCAGCTTAGGATCTATCGGGGAAAATCAGCCCCAGCATTTT

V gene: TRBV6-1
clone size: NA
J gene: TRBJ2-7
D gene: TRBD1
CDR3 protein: CASSEIRGSSYEQYF
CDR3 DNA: TGTGCCAGCAGTGAAATCAGGGGGAGCTCCTACGAGCAGTACTTC

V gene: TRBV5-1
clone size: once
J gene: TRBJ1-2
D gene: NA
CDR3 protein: CASSTDRLSYTF
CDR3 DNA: TGCGCCAGCAGCACTGACAGGCTTAGCTACACCTTC

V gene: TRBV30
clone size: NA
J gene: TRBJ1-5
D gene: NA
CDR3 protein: CAWSRDSTYQPQHF
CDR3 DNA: TGTGCCTGGAGTCGCGACAGTACCTATCAGCCCCAGCATTTT

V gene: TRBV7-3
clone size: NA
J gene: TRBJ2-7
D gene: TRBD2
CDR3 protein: CASSLRGSGRTSGEQYF
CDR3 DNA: TGTGCCAGCAGCTTAAGAGGAAGCGGGAGGACTTCAGGGGAGCAGTACTTC

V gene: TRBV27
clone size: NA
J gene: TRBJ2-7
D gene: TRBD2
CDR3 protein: CASSRSGRVYEQYF
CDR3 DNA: TGTGCCAGCAGTCGAAGCGGGAGGGTCTACGAGCAGTACTTC

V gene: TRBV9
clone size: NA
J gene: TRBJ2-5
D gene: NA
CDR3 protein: CASSLVGQRETQYF
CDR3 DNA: TGTGCCAGCAGCCTAGTGGGGCAGCGGGAGACCCAGTACTTC

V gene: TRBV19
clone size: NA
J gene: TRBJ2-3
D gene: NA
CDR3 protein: CASSIPTGGTDTQYF
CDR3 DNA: TGTGCCAGTAGTATCCCCACCGGGGGCACAGATACGCAGTATTTT

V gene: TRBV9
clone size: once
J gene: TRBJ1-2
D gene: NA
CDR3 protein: CASSVGGNDYGYTF
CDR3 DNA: TGTGCCAGCAGCGTAGGAGGGAATGACTATGGCTACACCTTC

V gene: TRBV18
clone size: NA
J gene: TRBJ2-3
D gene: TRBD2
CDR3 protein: CASSPISGSNPDTQYF
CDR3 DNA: TGTGCCAGCTCACCGATAAGCGGGAGCAATCCAGATACGCAGTATTTT

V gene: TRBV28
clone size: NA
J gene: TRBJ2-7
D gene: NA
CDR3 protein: CASISIGTYEQYF
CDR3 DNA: TGTGCCAGCATTAGTATAGGGACCTACGAGCAGTACTTC

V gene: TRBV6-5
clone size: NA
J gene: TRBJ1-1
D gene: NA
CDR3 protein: CASNSEDSEAFF
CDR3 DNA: TGTGCCAGCAATTCGGAGGACAGTGAAGCTTTCTTT

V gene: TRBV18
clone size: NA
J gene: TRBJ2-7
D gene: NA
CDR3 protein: CASSVAGGSYEQYF
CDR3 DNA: TGTGCCAGCTCAGTGGCCGGGGGCTCCTACGAGCAGTACTTC

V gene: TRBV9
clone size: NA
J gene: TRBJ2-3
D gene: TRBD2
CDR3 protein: CASSPRTSATSTDTQYF
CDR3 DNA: TGTGCCAGCAGCCCCCGGACTAGCGCAACTAGCACAGATACGCAGTATTTT

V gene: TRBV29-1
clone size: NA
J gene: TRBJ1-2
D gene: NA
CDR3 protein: CSVEVGYGYTF
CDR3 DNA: TGCAGCGTTGAAGTTGGCTATGGCTACACCTTC

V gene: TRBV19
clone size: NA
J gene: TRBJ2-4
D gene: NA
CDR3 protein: CASRLSLFLSAKNIQYF
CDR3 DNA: TGTGCCAGTAGACTCTCCCTGTTTCTTTCCGCCAAAAACATTCAGTACTTC

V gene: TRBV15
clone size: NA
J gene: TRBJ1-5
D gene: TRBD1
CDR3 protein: CATSRVLQGASRSQHF
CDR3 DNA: TGTGCCACCAGCAGAGTCTTACAGGGGGCCTCTAGGTCCCAGCATTTT

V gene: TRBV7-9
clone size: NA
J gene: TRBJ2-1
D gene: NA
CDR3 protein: CASSLPPLPGLPAGEQFF
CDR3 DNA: TGTGCCAGCAGCTTACCTCCGCTTCCAGGACTACCGGCGGGTGAGCAGTTCTTC

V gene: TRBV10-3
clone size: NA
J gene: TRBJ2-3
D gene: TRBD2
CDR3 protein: CAITGGRTDTQYF
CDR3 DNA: TGTGCCATCACGGGAGGTCGCACAGATACGCAGTATTTT

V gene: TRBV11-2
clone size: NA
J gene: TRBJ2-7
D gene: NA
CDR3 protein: CASSLRDTLTSYEQYF
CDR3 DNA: TGTGCCAGCAGCTTACGCGACACCCTAACTTCCTACGAGCAGTACTTC

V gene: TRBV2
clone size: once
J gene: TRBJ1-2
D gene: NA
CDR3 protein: CASSESSVYGYTF
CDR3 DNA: TGTGCCAGCAGTGAATCCTCCGTCTATGGCTACACCTTC

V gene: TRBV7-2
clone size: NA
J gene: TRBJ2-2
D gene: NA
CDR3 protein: CASSLRLARTGELFF
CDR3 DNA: TGTGCCAGCAGCTTACGGCTAGCGAGGACCGGGGAGCTGTTTTTT

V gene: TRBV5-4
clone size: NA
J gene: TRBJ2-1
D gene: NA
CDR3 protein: CASSLGLDVNEQFF
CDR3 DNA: TGTGCCAGCAGCTTGGGGCTAGACGTAAATGAGCAGTTCTTC

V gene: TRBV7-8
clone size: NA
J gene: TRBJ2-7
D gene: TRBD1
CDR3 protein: CASSLGGLRDRGYEQYF
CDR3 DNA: TGTGCCAGCAGCTTAGGGGGACTCCGGGACAGGGGGTACGAGCAGTACTTC

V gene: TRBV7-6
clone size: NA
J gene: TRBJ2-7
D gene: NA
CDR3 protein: CASSPRQSYEQYF
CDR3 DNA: TGTGCCAGCAGCCCCCGACAGTCCTACGAGCAGTACTTC

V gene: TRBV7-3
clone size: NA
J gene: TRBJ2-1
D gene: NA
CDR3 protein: CASSPLGGEVGYNEQFF
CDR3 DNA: TGTGCCAGCAGCCCTCTCGGTGGTGAGGTGGGCTACAATGAGCAGTTCTTC

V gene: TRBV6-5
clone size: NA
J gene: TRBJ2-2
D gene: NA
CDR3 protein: CASRAIGWTGELFF
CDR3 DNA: TGTGCCAGCAGAGCCATAGGGTGGACCGGGGAGCTGTTTTTT

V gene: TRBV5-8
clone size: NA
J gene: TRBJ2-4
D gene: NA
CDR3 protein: CASSDTGRINIQYF
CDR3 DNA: TGTGCCAGCAGCGATACAGGGCGGATAAACATTCAGTACTTC

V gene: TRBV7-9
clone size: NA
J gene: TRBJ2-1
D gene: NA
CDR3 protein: CASSSSPYNEQFF
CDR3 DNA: TGTGCCAGCAGCTCCTCACCATACAATGAGCAGTTCTTC

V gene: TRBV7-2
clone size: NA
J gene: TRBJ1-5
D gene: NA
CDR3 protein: CASSLVGRSGNQPQHF
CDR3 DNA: TGTGCCAGCAGCTTAGTTGGCCGATCCGGCAATCAGCCCCAGCATTTT

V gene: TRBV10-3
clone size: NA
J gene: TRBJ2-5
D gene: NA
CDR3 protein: CAISKTGPSETQYF
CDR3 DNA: TGTGCCATCAGTAAGACGGGTCCATCGGAGACCCAGTACTTC

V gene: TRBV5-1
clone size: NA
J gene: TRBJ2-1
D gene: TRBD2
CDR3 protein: CASSLGLGPYNEQFF
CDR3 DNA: TGCGCCAGCAGCTTAGGACTAGGCCCTTACAATGAGCAGTTCTTC

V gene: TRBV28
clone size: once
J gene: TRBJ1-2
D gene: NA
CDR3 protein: CASSLYYGYTF
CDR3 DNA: TGTGCCAGCAGTTTATACTATGGCTACACCTTC

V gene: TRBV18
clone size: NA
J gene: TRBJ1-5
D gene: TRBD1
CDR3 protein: CASSPLDREDQPQHF
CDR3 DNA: TGTGCCAGCTCACCTTTGGACAGGGAGGACCAGCCCCAGCATTTT

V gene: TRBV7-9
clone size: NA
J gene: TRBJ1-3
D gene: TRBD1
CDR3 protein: CASGTDREANTIYF
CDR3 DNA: TGTGCCAGCGGCACGGACAGGGAGGCAAACACCATATATTTT

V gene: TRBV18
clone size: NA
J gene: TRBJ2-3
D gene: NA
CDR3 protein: CASSRSRETADTQYF
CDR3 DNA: TGTGCCAGCTCACGTAGTAGGGAGACAGCAGATACGCAGTATTTT

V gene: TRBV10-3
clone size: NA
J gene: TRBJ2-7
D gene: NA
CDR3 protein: CAISDTVGKSYEQYF
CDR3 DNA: TGTGCCATCAGTGATACGGTAGGCAAATCCTACGAGCAGTACTTC

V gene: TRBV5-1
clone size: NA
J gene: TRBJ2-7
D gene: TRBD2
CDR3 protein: CASSLSGTSGEPYEQYF
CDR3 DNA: TGCGCCAGCAGCCTCTCAGGGACTAGCGGGGAGCCCTACGAGCAGTACTTC

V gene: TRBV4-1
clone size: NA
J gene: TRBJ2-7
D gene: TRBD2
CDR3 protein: CASSQAIAGVIYEQYF
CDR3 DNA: TGCGCCAGCAGCCAAGCAATAGCGGGAGTGATCTACGAGCAGTACTTC